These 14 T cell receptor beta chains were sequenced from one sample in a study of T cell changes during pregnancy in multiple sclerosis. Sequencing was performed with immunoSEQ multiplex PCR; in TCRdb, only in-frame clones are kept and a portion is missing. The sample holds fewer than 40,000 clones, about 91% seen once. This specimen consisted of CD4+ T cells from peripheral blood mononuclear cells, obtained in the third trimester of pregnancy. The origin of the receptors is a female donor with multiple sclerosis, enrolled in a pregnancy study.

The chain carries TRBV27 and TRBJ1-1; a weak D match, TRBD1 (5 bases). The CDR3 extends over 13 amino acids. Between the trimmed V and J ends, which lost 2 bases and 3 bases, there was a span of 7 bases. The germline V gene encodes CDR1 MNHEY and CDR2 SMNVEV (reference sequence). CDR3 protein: CASSLQGDTEAFF. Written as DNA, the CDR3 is TGTGCCAGCAGTTTACAGGGTGACACTGAAGCTTTCTTT.

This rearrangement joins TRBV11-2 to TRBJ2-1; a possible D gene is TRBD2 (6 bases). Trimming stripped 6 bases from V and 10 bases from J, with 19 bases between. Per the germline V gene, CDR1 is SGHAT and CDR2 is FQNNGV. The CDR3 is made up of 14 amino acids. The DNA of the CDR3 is TGTGCCAGCAGTCGGGACTCCCTTTTTGGAGAGCAGTTCTTC. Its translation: CASSRDSLFGEQFF.

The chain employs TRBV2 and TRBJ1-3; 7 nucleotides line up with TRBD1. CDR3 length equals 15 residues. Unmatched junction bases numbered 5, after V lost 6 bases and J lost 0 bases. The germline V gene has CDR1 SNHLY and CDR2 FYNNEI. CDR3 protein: CASSGQVGSGNTIYF. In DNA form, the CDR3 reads TGTGCCAGCAGCGGACAGGTTGGCTCTGGAAACACCATATATTTT.

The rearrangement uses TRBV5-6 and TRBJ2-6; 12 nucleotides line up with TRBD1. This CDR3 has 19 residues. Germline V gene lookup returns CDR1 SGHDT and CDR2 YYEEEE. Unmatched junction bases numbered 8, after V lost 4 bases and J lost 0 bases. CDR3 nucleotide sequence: TGTGCCAGCAGCGCATGGGACAGGGGGCCCTCCTCTGGGGCCAACGTCCTGACTTTC. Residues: CASSAWDRGPSSGANVLTF.

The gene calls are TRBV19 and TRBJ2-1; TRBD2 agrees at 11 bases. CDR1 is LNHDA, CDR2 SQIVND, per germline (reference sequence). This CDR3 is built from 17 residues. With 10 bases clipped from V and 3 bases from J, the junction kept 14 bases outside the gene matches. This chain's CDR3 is CATTLPRLAGIYNEQFF. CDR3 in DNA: TGTGCCACCACCCTCCCGCGACTAGCGGGAATCTACAATGAGCAGTTCTTC.

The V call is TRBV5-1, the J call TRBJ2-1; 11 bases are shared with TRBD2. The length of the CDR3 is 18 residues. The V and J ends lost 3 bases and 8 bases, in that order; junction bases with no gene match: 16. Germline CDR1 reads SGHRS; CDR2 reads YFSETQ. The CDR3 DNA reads TGCGCCAGCAGCTCTCTTTATGGGTCTGGGACTAGCGGCGATGAGCAGTTCTTC. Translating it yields CASSSLYGSGTSGDEQFF.

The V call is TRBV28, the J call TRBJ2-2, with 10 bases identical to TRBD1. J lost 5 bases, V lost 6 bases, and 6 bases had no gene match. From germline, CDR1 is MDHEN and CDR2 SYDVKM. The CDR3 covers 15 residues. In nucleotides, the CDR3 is TGTGCCAGCAGAGGACAGGGGGTGAGGACCGGGGAGCTGTTTTTT. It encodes CASRGQGVRTGELFF.

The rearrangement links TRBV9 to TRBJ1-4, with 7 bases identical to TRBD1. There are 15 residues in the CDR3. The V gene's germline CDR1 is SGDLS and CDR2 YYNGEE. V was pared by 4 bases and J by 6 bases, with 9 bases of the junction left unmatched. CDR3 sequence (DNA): TGTGCCAGCAGCCCCCCGACAGGGTTTGATGAAAAACTGTTTTTT. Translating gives CASSPPTGFDEKLFF.

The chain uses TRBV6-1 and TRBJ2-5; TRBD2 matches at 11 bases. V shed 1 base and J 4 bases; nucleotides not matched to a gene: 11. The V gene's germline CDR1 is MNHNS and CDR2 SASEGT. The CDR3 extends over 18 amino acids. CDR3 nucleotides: TGTGCCAGCAGTGAAGGCTCTAGCGGGAGGCCATTACTAGAGACCCAGTACTTC. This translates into CASSEGSSGRPLLETQYF.

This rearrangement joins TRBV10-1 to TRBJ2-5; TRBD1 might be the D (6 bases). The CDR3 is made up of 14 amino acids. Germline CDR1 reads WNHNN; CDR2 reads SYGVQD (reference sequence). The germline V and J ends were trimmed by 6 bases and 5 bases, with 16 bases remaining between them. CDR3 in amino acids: CASSQRTDGETQYF. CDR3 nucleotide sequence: TGCGCCAGCAGCCAAAGGACAGACGGGGAGACCCAGTACTTC.

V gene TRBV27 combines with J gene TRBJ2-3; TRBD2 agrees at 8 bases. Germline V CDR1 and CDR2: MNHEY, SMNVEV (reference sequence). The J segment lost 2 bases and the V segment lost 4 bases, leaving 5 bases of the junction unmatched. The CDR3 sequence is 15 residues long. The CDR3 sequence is CASSSASGYTDTQYF. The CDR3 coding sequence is TGTGCCAGCAGTTCCGCTAGCGGGTACACAGATACGCAGTATTTT.

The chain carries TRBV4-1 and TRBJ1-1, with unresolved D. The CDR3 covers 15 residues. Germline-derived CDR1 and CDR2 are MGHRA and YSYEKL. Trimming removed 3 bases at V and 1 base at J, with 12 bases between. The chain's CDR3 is CASSQYRYANTEAFF. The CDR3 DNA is TGCGCCAGCAGCCAGTACCGGTACGCGAACACTGAAGCTTTCTTT.

CDR3 protein: CASSEAGRGYYGYTF. In nucleotides, the CDR3 is TGTGCCAGCAGTGAAGCGGGGCGGGGCTACTATGGCTACACCTTC. This chain links TRBV2 with TRBJ1-2; a weak D match, TRBD1 (5 bases). The CDR3 spans 15 residues. Germline assignment: CDR1 SNHLY and CDR2 FYNNEI. The ends were cut back, 0 bases at V and 3 bases at J, with 11 bases in the middle.

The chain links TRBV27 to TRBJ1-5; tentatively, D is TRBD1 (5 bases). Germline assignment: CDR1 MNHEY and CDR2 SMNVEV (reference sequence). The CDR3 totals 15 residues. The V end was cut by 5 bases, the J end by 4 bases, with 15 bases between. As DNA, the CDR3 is TGTGCCAGCAGTGGTAAAACACCAGGGAATCAGCCCCAGCATTTT. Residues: CASSGKTPGNQPQHF.